This T cell receptor beta chain was identified in a study of blood T cell repertoires in COVID-19. Across the study: Spain, Italy and the United States supplied samples that represented acute and convalescent COVID-19. T cells, B-cell-depleted T cells, or PBMCs supplied cDNA or gDNA.

Deletions cut 1 base from V and 0 bases from J, with 7 bases between. From germline, CDR1 is SEHNR and CDR2 FQNEAQ (reference sequence). The CDR3 runs to 15 residues. Authors' processing steps: Reference gene primer amplification gave nucleated cell count estimates. This table comes from immunoSEQ multiplex PCR, and its TCRdb copy is limited to in-frame clones, with some not included. V and J calls plus clone size are reproduced from that table; the DNA served to infer D and trimming. The table shows roughly 71,000 clones, with less than 85% occurring only once. This sequence originates from a woman of 80 years or more with acute or convalescent COVID-19. J is TRBJ2-1 and V is TRBV7-9; possible D gene TRBD2, 6 bases. Sequencing was done on a sample of peripheral blood. The CDR3, as DNA: TGTGCCAGCAGCTTAGTCGGGAGCTCCTACAATGAGCAGTTCTTC. Its protein product is CASSLVGSSYNEQFF.